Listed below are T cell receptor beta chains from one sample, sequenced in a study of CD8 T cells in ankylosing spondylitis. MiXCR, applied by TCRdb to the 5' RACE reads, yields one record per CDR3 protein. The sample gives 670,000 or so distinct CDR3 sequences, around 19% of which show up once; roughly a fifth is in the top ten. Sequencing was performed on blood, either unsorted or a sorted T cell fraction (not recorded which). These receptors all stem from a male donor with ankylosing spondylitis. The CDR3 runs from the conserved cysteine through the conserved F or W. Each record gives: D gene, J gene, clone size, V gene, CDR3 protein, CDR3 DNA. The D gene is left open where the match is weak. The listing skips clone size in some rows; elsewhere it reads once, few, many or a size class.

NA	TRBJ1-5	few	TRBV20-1	CSARDADSNQPQHF	TGCAGTGCTAGAGATGCGGACAGCAATCAGCCCCAGCATTTT
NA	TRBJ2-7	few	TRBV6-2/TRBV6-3	CASEGETYEQYF	TGTGCCAGCGAGGGGGAAACCTACGAGCAGTACTTC
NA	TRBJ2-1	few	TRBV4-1	CASSPRAGKDEQFF	TGCGCCAGCAGCCCCCGGGCGGGTAAGGATGAGCAGTTCTTC
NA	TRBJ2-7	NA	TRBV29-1	CSVKSSVSSYEQYF	TGCAGCGTTAAAAGCAGCGTTAGCTCCTACGAGCAGTACTTC
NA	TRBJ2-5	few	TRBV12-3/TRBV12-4	CASSLLGTGETQYF	TGTGCCAGCAGTTTACTGGGGACCGGGGAGACCCAGTACTTC
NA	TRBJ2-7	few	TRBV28	CASSFPPPNSYEQYF	TGTGCCAGCAGTTTCCCTCCACCCAACTCCTACGAGCAGTACTTC
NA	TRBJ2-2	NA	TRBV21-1	CASSKVGLAGGQVKLANTGELFF	TGTGCCAGCAGCAAAGTAGGACTAGCGGGAGGCCAGGTTAAACTCGCGAACACCGGGGAGCTGTTTTTT
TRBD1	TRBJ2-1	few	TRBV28	CATQDPGTGFYNEQFF	TGTGCCACGCAAGACCCCGGGACAGGGTTTTACAATGAGCAGTTCTTC
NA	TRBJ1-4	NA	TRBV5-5	CASSSLGEGSEKLFF	TGTGCCAGCAGTTCTTTGGGGGAGGGGAGTGAAAAACTGTTTTTT
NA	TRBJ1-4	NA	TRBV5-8	CASSLIVPHEKLFF	TGTGCCAGCAGCTTGATCGTCCCACATGAAAAACTGTTTTTT
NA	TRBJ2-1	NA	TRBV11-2	CASSPGGRTAATSYNEQFF	TGTGCCAGCAGCCCCGGTGGGAGAACTGCCGCCACCTCCTACAATGAGCAGTTCTTC
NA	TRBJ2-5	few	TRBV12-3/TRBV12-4	CASTVDPGTQYF	TGTGCCAGCACTGTGGACCCGGGGACCCAGTACTTC
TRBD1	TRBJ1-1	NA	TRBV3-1	CASSHPGGRGTEAFF	TGTGCCAGCAGCCACCCAGGGGGCCGGGGCACTGAAGCTTTCTTT
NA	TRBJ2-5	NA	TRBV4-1	CASSQERLDLETQYF	TGCGCCAGCAGCCAAGAGAGGCTCGATCTAGAGACCCAGTACTTC
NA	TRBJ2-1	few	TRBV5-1	CASRDVPSSYNEQFF	TGCGCCAGCAGGGACGTTCCGAGCTCCTACAATGAGCAGTTCTTC
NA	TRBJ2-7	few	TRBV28	CASSLLDAGYEQYF	TGTGCCAGCAGTTTGTTGGACGCAGGCTACGAGCAGTACTTC
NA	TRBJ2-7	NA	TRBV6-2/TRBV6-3	CASSYDVGEQYF	TGTGCCAGCAGTTATGACGTCGGCGAGCAGTACTTC
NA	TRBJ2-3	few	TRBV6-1	CASSATGFTKLLGDTQYF	TGTGCCAGCAGTGCCACGGGGTTTACTAAGCTTTTGGGGGATACGCAGTATTTT
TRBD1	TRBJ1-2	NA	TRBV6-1	CAANRQGSDYGYTF	TGTGCCGCTAACCGACAGGGTTCGGACTATGGCTACACCTTC
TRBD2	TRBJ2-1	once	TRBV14	CASSHRGSGNILLRNEQFF	TGTGCCAGCAGCCACCGGGGTAGCGGGAACATCTTGCTTCGGAATGAGCAGTTCTTC
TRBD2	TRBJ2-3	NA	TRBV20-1	CSAEGTSGGVLSTDTQYF	TGCAGTGCAGAAGGGACTAGCGGGGGTGTGCTGAGCACAGATACGCAGTATTTT
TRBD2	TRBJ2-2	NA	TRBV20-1	CSAPRLTPGEREGRVGELFF	TGCAGTGCTCCGAGGCTCACCCCAGGAGAGCGGGAGGGCCGGGTCGGGGAGCTGTTTTTT
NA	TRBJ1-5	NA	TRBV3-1	CASSQGINQPQHF	TGTGCCAGCAGCCAAGGAATTAATCAGCCCCAGCATTTT
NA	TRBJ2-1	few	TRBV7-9	CASSLAQPGLNEQFF	TGTGCCAGCAGCTTAGCGCAACCGGGTTTAAATGAGCAGTTCTTC
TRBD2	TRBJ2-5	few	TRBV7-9	CASSLDLLAGETQYF	TGTGCCAGCAGCTTAGATTTACTAGCGGGAGAGACCCAGTACTTC
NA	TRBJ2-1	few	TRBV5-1	CASSFPRSSYNEQFF	TGCGCCAGCAGCTTCCCGCGGAGCTCCTACAATGAGCAGTTCTTC
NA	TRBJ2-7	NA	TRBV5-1	CASSLWGGLAEQYF	TGCGCCAGCAGCTTGTGGGGGGGCCTCGCCGAGCAGTACTTC
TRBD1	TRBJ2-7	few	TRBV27	CASSYGQGSYYEQYF	TGTGCCAGCAGTTATGGACAGGGTTCGTACTACGAGCAGTACTTC
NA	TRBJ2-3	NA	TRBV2	CASSPIAGLRSTDTQYF	TGTGCCAGCAGTCCCATCGCGGGGCTACGGTCCACAGATACGCAGTATTTT
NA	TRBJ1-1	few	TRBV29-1	CSVDRWDEAFF	TGCAGCGTTGACAGGTGGGACGAAGCTTTCTTT
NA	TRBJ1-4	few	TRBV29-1	CSVERGGNEKLFF	TGCAGCGTTGAAAGGGGGGGGAATGAAAAACTGTTTTTT
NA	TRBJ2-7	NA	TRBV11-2	CASSFGQHYEQYF	TGTGCCAGCAGCTTTGGGCAGCACTACGAGCAGTACTTC
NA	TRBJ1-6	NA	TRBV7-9	CASTDGPGYNSPLHF	TGTGCCAGCACCGATGGACCCGGTTATAATTCACCCCTCCACTTT
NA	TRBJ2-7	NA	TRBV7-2	CASSFQTGGFGGYEQYF	TGTGCCAGCAGCTTTCAAACTGGGGGGTTTGGGGGCTACGAGCAGTACTTC
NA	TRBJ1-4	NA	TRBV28	CASSYYRGGQGETNEKLFF	TGTGCCAGCAGCTATTATCGGGGGGGGCAGGGTGAAACTAATGAAAAACTGTTTTTT
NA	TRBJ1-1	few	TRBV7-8	CASSLQGEAEAFF	TGTGCCAGCAGCTTGCAGGGTGAGGCTGAAGCTTTCTTT
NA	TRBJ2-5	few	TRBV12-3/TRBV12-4	CASSLWEHKETQYF	TGTGCCAGCAGTTTATGGGAGCACAAAGAGACCCAGTACTTC
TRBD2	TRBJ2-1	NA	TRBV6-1	CASGGGSDSYNEQFF	TGTGCCAGCGGGGGAGGGTCAGACTCCTACAATGAGCAGTTCTTC
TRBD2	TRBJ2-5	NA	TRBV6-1	CASSKLAYQETQYF	TGTGCCAGCAGTAAACTAGCGTATCAAGAGACCCAGTACTTC
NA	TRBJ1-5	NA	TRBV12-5	CASGLGEYSNQPQHF	TGTGCTAGTGGTTTGGGAGAATATAGCAATCAGCCCCAGCATTTT
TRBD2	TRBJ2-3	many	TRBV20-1	CSADGTSGSPDTQYF	TGCAGTGCGGACGGGACTAGCGGGAGTCCAGATACGCAGTATTTT
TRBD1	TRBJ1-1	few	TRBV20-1	CSARDPGQGLATEAFF	TGCAGTGCTAGAGACCCGGGACAGGGGTTGGCCACTGAAGCTTTCTTT
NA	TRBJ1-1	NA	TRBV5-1	CASSDTVGYTEAFF	TGCGCCAGCAGCGATACAGTTGGGTACACTGAAGCTTTCTTT
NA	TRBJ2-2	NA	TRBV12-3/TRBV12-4	CASSSQGSSTGELFF	TGTGCCAGCAGCTCACAGGGTTCGAGCACCGGGGAGCTGTTTTTT
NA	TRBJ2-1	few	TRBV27	CASTHLARKNEQFF	TGTGCCAGCACCCACCTAGCAAGGAAAAATGAGCAGTTCTTC
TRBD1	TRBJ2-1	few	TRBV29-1	CSGDRVGNEQFF	TGCAGCGGTGACAGGGTGGGCAATGAGCAGTTCTTC
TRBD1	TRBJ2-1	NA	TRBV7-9	CASSPGTGYYNEQFF	TGTGCCAGCAGCCCCGGGACAGGGTATTACAATGAGCAGTTCTTC
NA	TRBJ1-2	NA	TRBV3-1	CATSQGPGNYGYTF	TGTGCCACCAGCCAAGGTCCCGGGAACTATGGCTACACCTTC
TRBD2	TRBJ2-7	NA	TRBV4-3	CASSLDPSGRFYEQYF	TGCGCCAGCAGCCTTGACCCTAGCGGGAGGTTCTACGAGCAGTACTTC
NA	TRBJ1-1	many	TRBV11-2	CASSSGVGEAFF	TGTGCCAGCAGCTCAGGGGTCGGTGAAGCTTTCTTT
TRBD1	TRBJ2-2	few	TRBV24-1	CAAKQGNTNTGELFF	TGTGCCGCAAAACAGGGGAACACGAACACCGGGGAGCTGTTTTTT
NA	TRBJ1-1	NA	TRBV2	CASSEALGQGTTEAFF	TGTGCCAGCAGTGAAGCGCTTGGGCAGGGGACCACTGAAGCTTTCTTT
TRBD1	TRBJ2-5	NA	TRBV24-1	CATSVSDRGRETQYF	TGTGCCACCAGTGTTTCGGACAGGGGTCGAGAGACCCAGTACTTC
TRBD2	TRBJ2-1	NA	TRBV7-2	CASRSPGLAGYNEQFF	TGTGCCAGCAGATCCCCGGGACTAGCGGGCTACAATGAGCAGTTCTTC
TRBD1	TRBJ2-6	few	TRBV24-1	CATISDRDRSPSGANVLTF	TGTGCCACCATCTCGGACCGGGACAGGAGCCCCTCTGGGGCCAACGTCCTGACTTTC